One and the same sample provided the 10 T cell receptor beta chains below, sequenced in a study of a mutant IDH1 vaccine in newly diagnosed glioma. Documented time point: week 23, last vaccination. Vaccination comprised doses that each held 300 ug of mutant IDH1 20-mer peptide, plus topical imiquimod. The antigens these receptors bind are not known. TCRdb keeps only in-frame clones here, not all; method: immunoSEQ multiplex PCR. The sample has some 80,000 clones, more than 80% seen once. Specimen: PBMCs, collected from a glioma patient whose treatment included an IDH1 peptide vaccine. The origin of the receptors is a woman aged 45-60 years with glioma.

In this sample, this clone turned up once. This chain connects TRBV10-2 to TRBJ1-2; D is perhaps TRBD1 (6 bases). V was trimmed by 1 base and J by 0 bases, leaving 12 bases between them. Germline V gene lookup returns CDR1 WSHSY and CDR2 SAAADI. This CDR3 contains 16 residues. CDR3 nucleotide sequence: TGCGCCAGCAGTGAGTACGACAGGCCAACTAACTATGGCTACACCTTC. Protein product: CASSEYDRPTNYGYTF.

This clone came up once. The chain employs TRBV7-9 and TRBJ2-3, with D unresolved. The length of the CDR3 is 11 residues. The germline V gene has CDR1 SEHNR and CDR2 FQNEAQ (reference sequence). The germline V and J ends were trimmed by 1 base and 10 bases, with 6 bases remaining between them. The CDR3 DNA reads as TGTGCCAGCAGCTTAGGACTGGCGCAGTATTTT. This sequence encodes CASSLGLAQYF.

This clone was found a few times. The J gene is TRBJ2-5, the V gene TRBV5-1; possible D gene TRBD1, 5 bases. The ends were cut back, 5 bases at V and 3 bases at J, with 11 bases in the middle. Germline V gene data show CDR1 as SGHRS and CDR2 as YFSETQ. The length of the CDR3 is 13 residues. CDR3 nucleotide sequence: TGCGCCAGCAGTAGTGGGGCCGAAGAGACCCAGTACTTC. Translation: CASSSGAEETQYF.

The chain carries TRBV28 and TRBJ2-7; TRBD1 might be the D (6 bases). V was trimmed by 3 bases and J by 0 bases, leaving 9 bases between them. The germline V gene has CDR1 MDHEN and CDR2 SYDVKM. This CDR3 has 14 amino acids. The CDR3 spells CASSFTRGSYEQYF. DNA of the CDR3: TGTGCCAGCAGTTTCACCAGGGGCTCCTACGAGCAGTACTTC.

The rearrangement links TRBV9 to TRBJ2-2; TRBD2 is a possible D gene (7 bases). With 1 base removed from V and 0 bases from J, the gap between germline ends came to 10 bases. The CDR3 is 16 residues long. The V gene's germline CDR1 is SGDLS and CDR2 YYNGEE. In DNA, the CDR3 is TGTGCCAGCAGCGTACGGGGGGCTGCGAACACCGGGGAGCTGTTTTTT. Amino acids: CASSVRGAANTGELFF.

The rearrangement links TRBV13 to TRBJ1-3; D is unclear. V lost 5 bases and J 0 bases, leaving 14 bases between the germline ends. The CDR3 extends over 16 amino acids. CDR1 and CDR2 (germline): PRHDT, FYEKMQ (reference sequence). Here the CDR3 DNA reads TGTGCCAGCAGCCTCTCGGACGGAAACTCTGGAAACACCATATATTTT. It codes for CASSLSDGNSGNTIYF.

This chain uses TRBV27 with TRBJ2-1; a possible D gene is TRBD2 (7 bases). Germline assignment: CDR1 MNHEY and CDR2 SMNVEV (reference sequence). Trimming took 7 bases from V and 4 from J, leaving 17 bases between them. CDR3 length: 15 amino acids. The CDR3 here is CASTPGVGGYNEQFF. CDR3 bases: TGTGCCAGCACTCCAGGGGTGGGAGGGTACAATGAGCAGTTCTTC.

The chain links TRBV9 to TRBJ2-1; 11 positions agree with TRBD2. The CDR3 has 15 residues. Germline V gives CDR1 SGDLS, CDR2 YYNGEE. J lost 6 bases, V lost 0 bases, and 2 bases had no gene match. In DNA form, the CDR3 reads TGTGCCAGCAGCGTAGGGCTAGCGGGAGGCAATGAGCAGTTCTTC. This gives the protein CASSVGLAGGNEQFF.

The table lists this clone with a count of one. The V and J genes are TRBV28 and TRBJ2-7, with TRBD2 matching 10 bases. The germline gives CDR1 MDHEN, CDR2 SYDVKM. The CDR3 is made up of 14 amino acids. The V and J ends lost 6 bases and 2 bases, in that order; junction bases with no gene match: 4. CDR3 bases: TGTGCCAGCAGGCTAGCGGGAGATGCCTACGAGCAGTACTTC. Translating gives CASRLAGDAYEQYF.

The V and J genes are TRBV28 and TRBJ2-5, with 8 bases identical to TRBD1. The CDR3 has 14 residues. Trimming cost V 5 bases and J 4 bases; bases outside gene matches: 6. Germline V gene lookup returns CDR1 MDHEN and CDR2 SYDVKM. The CDR3 bases are TGTGCCAGCAGTGGGGGACAGGCGCCAGAGACCCAGTACTTC. This gives the protein CASSGGQAPETQYF.